This T cell receptor (beta chain) was found in a study of Ad26.COV2.S vaccination and SARS-CoV-2 variants. Study-level information: The authors gave Ad26.COV2.S intramuscularly, either once or twice 56 days apart. Study-wide results and caveats: Breadth, reportedly substantial, characterized the spike-specific CD8+ and CD4+ T cell responses after vaccination.

Treatment given: about 20 received Ad26.COV2.S at low or high dose, single or two shots; several received placebo; per-sample allocation not given. The study sampled participants on day 63 after the first vaccine or placebo injection. Its platform was an Ad26 vector, and its expressed antigen was Wuhan-strain SARS-CoV-2 spike. The data were produced by immunoSEQ multiplex PCR, yet TCRdb's version contains in-frame clones alone and is incomplete. The sample has roughly 420,000 clones; approximately 90% are singletons. A note on this clone: The antigen is not known. The same CDR3 also results from other DNA sequences found in this sample.

The sample here was peripheral blood, taken in a trial of Ad26.COV2.S vaccine versus placebo. This receptor was taken from a person between 18 and 59 years old who received the Ad26.COV2.S COVID-19 vaccine or a placebo.

The CDR3, as DNA: TGTGCCAGCAGTTCGACTAGCGGGGGAGCCTACGAGCAGTACTTC. Protein product: CASSSTSGGAYEQYF. The chain employs TRBV2 and TRBJ2-7, with 12 bases aligning to TRBD2. V lost 5 bases, J lost 2 bases, and 4 bases stayed unmatched. Germline values: CDR1 SNHLY, CDR2 FYNNEI. The CDR3 is 15 residues long.